Shown below are 9 T cell receptor beta chains from a single sample sequenced in a study of blood T cell repertoires in COVID-19. Using immunoSEQ multiplex PCR, the repertoire was profiled, and TCRdb retains in-frame clones only, with some absent. This sample has roughly 350,000 clones, with roughly 86% found just once. Sequences were obtained from peripheral blood. The receptors derive from a woman in her 70s with COVID-19, enrolled during active disease.

The chain is built from TRBV6-6 and TRBJ1-2; 7 positions match TRBD1. V lost 4 bases to trimming and J lost 8 bases; unmatched junction nucleotides: 16. Germline CDR1 reads MNHNY; CDR2 reads SVGAGI (reference sequence). This CDR3 comprises 16 residues. As DNA, the CDR3 is TGTGCCAGCAGTTCAACCTCCGGGGACAGAGGTCGCGGCTACACCTTC. Amino acids: CASSSTSGDRGRGYTF.

The chain carries TRBV25-1 and TRBJ2-1; D is perhaps TRBD2 (5 bases). The CDR3 totals 14 residues. CDR1 and CDR2 from the germline V gene are MGHDK and SYGVNS. Trimming left V 3 bases short and J 5 bases short, with 11 bases between. The CDR3 coding sequence is TGTGCCAGCAGTGACTCCCGGGGAAACAATGAGCAGTTCTTC. Its protein product is CASSDSRGNNEQFF.

The rearrangement links TRBV19 to TRBJ2-5, with D tentatively TRBD2 (6 bases). The germline V gene has CDR1 LNHDA and CDR2 SQIVND (reference sequence). Trimming shortened V by 0 bases and J by 5 bases, and 13 bases separated the two germline ends. This CDR3 region has 15 residues. CDR3 loop: CASSIDQGAGETQYF. DNA of the CDR3: TGTGCCAGTAGTATAGATCAGGGCGCGGGGGAGACCCAGTACTTC.

This clone came up a few times. This rearrangement joins TRBV7-2 to TRBJ1-2; D remains ambiguous. The V gene's germline CDR1 is SGHTA and CDR2 FQGNSA. Trimming left V 8 bases short and J 4 bases short, with 8 bases between. CDR3 length: 11 amino acids. The chain's CDR3 is CASGQFYGYTF. DNA of the CDR3: TGTGCCAGCGGGCAGTTCTATGGCTACACCTTC.

This clone was picked up one time. The rearrangement uses TRBV3-1 (or the pseudogene TRBV3-2) and TRBJ2-3, with 16 bases that match TRBD2. Trimming took 4 bases from V and 5 from J; bases not matched to a gene: 6. The CDR3 is 17 amino acids. CDR1 LGHDT and CDR2 YNNKEL come from the germline V gene (reference sequence). The CDR3 reads CASSPGLAGGPGDTQYF. The CDR3 bases are TGTGCCAGCAGCCCGGGACTAGCGGGGGGGCCCGGAGATACGCAGTATTTT.

The chain combines TRBV2 with TRBJ2-7, with 7 bases matching TRBD2. J was trimmed by 3 bases and V by 3 bases; bases with no gene match: 2. Germline lookup yields CDR1 SNHLY and CDR2 FYNNEI. This CDR3 region has 13 residues. The CDR3 reads CASSDGDYYEQYF. The CDR3 DNA sequence: TGTGCCAGCAGTGACGGGGACTACTACGAGCAGTACTTC.

V and J are TRBV5-1 and TRBJ2-5, with TRBD2 identical over 12 bases. CDR1 and CDR2 (germline): SGHRS, YFSETQ. The CDR3 has 17 residues. The V segment lost 4 bases and the J segment 4 bases; nucleotides outside the gene matches: 11. The DNA of the CDR3 is TGCGCCAGCAGCCCGCACTTAACTAGCGGGGGGCCAGAGACCCAGTACTTC. Its protein product is CASSPHLTSGGPETQYF.

This chain joins TRBV5-1 and TRBJ1-2; D is possibly TRBD1 (6 bases). The CDR3 contains 15 residues. Germline V lookup: CDR1 SGHRS, CDR2 YFSETQ. Trimming pared 0 bases from V and 7 bases from J, leaving 16 bases between. DNA for the CDR3: TGCGCCAGCAGCTTGGTAAGGGCAGGGGATACTGGCTACACCTTC. It encodes CASSLVRAGDTGYTF.

The CDR3 protein is CSVIGPGQGVSYEQYF. The CDR3 DNA follows: TGCAGCGTGATCGGGCCGGGACAGGGAGTCTCCTACGAGCAGTACTTC. The rearrangement links TRBV29-1 to TRBJ2-7, with 9 bases aligning to TRBD1. V lost 6 bases to trimming and J lost 0 bases; unmatched junction nucleotides: 12. The CDR3 sequence is 16 residues long. CDR1 SQVTM and CDR2 ANQGSEA come from the germline V gene.